The TCR beta chain under discussion was sequenced for a study of beta chain features in type 1 diabetes. This clone appeared a few times. Its antigen is unidentified. Germline V gene sequence: CDR1 GTSNPN, CDR2 SVGIG (reference sequence). V lost 5 bases and J lost 3; bases outside the gene matches: 8. The CDR3 runs 14 residues. Expressed TCRB transcripts were sequenced, since all the RNA that had been isolated was reverse transcribed. The repertoire was sequenced with immunoSEQ multiplex PCR; TCRdb's copy has only in-frame clones and lacks some. The sample lists about 150,000 clones, about a tenth occurring once. Whole-study results and caveats: Type 1 diabetes patients had moderately but significantly shorter TCRB CDR3s in all four CD4+ subsets. The question of HLA type influencing TCRB rearrangement was one that remained unresolved here.

This receptor was identified in a man aged 25 to 40 with type 1 diabetes. Sequencing was performed on central memory CD4+ T cells from blood. This sequence joins TRBV30 and TRBJ2-7, with TRBD2 matching over 9 bases. Here the CDR3 DNA reads TGTGCCTGGGGGCGGCTAGCGGGAAACTACGAGCAGTACTTC. Translated, it gives CAWGRLAGNYEQYF.